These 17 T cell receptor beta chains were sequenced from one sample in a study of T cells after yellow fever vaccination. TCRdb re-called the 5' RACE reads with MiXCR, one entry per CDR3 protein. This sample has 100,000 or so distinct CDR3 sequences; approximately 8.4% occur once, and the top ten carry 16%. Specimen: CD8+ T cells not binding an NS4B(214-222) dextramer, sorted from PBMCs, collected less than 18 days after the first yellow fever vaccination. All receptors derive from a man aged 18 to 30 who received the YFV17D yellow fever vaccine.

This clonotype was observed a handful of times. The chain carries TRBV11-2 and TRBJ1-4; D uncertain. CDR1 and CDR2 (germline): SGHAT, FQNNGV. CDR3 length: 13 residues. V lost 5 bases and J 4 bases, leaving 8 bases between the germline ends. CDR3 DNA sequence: TGTGCCAGCAGCGCCGGAGTTAATGAAAAACTGTTTTTT. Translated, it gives CASSAGVNEKLFF.

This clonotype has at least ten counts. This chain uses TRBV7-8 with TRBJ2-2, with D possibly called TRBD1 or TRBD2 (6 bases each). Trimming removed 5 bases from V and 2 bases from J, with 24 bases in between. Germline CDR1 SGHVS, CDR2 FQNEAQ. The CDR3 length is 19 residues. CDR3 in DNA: TGTGCCAGCAGCCTATTAGGGGGGTGGGCTGATGTTAACACCGGGGAGCTGTTTTTT. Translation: CASSLLGGWADVNTGELFF.

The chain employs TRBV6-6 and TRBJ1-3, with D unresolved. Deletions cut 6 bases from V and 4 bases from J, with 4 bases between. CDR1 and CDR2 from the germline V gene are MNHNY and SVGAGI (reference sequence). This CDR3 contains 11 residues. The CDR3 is CASRDGNTIYF. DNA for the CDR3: TGTGCCAGCAGGGACGGAAACACCATATATTTT.

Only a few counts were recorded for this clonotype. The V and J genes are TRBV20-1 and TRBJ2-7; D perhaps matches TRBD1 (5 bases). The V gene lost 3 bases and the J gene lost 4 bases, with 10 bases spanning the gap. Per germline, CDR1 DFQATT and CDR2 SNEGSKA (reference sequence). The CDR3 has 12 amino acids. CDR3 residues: CSARAQGYEQYF. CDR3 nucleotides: TGCAGTGCTAGGGCCCAGGGTTACGAGCAGTACTTC.

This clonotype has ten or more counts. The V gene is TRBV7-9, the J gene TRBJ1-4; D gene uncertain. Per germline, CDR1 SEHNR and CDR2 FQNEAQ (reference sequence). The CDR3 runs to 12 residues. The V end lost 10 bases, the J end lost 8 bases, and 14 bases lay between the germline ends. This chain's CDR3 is CATRTGMEKLFF. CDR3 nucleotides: TGTGCCACCCGGACGGGCATGGAAAAACTGTTTTTT.

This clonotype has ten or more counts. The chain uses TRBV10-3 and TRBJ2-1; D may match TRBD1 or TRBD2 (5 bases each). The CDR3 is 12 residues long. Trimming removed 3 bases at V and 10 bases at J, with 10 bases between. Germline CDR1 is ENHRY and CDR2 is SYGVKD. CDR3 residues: CAISDRELEQFF. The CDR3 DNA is TGTGCCATCAGTGACAGGGAGCTGGAGCAGTTCTTC.

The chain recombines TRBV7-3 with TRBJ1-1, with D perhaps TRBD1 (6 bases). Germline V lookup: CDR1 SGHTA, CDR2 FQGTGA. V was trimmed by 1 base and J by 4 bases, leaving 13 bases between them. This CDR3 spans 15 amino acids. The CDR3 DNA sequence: TGTGCCAGCAGCTTAAATCAGGGGTCGGTCACTGAAGCTTTCTTT. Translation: CASSLNQGSVTEAFF. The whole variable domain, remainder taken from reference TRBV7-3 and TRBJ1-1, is GAGVSQTPSNKVTEKGKYVELRCDPISGHTALYWYRQSLGQGPEFLIYFQGTGAADDSGLPNDRFFAVRPEGSVSTLKIQRTERGDSAVYLCASSLNQGSVTEAFFGQGTRLTVV.

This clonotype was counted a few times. The CDR3 loop is CASSHGLKYEQYF. CDR3 DNA: TGTGCCAGCAGCCACGGACTAAAGTACGAGCAGTACTTC. The chain couples TRBV7-2 to TRBJ2-7; tentatively, D is TRBD2 (6 bases). The V end was cut by 5 bases, the J end by 4 bases, with 12 bases between. Germline V gene sequence: CDR1 SGHTA, CDR2 FQGNSA. The CDR3 is 13 residues long.

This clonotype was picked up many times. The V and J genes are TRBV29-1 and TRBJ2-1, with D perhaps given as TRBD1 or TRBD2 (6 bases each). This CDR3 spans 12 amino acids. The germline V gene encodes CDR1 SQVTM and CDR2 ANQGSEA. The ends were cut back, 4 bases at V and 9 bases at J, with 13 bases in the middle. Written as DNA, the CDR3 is TGCAGCGTTGTTACCGGGGGCACTGAGCAGTTCTTC. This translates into CSVVTGGTEQFF.

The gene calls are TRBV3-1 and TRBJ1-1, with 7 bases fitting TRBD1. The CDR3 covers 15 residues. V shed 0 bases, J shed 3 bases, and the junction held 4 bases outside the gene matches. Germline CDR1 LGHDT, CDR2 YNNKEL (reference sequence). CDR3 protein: CASSQERGGYTEAFF. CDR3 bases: TGTGCCAGCAGCCAAGAACGAGGGGGCTACACTGAAGCTTTCTTT.

This CDR3 is CASSFTANTEAFF. The DNA for the CDR3 is TGTGCCAGCTCATTTACAGCGAACACTGAAGCTTTCTTT. The V and J genes are TRBV18 and TRBJ1-1; D gene ambiguous. Trimming pared 5 bases from V and 1 base from J, leaving 8 bases between. Germline V gives CDR1 KGHSH, CDR2 LQKENI. CDR3 length: 13 residues.

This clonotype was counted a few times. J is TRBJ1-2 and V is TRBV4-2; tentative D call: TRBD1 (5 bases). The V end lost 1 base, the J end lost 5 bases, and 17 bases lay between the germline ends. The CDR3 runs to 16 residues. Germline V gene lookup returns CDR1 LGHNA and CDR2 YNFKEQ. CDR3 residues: CASSQGVGDAWYGYTF. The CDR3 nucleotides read TGTGCCAGCAGCCAAGGAGTAGGGGATGCTTGGTATGGCTACACCTTC.

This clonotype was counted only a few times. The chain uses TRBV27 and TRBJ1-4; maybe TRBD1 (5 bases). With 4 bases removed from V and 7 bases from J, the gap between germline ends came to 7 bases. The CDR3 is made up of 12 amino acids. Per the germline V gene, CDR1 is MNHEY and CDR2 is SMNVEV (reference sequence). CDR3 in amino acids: CASSSQGEKLFF. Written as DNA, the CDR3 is TGTGCCAGCAGTTCGCAGGGTGAAAAACTGTTTTTT.

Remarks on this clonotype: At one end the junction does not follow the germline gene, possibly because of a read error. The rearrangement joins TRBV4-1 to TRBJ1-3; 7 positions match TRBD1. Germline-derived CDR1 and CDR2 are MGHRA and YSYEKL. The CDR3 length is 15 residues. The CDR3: CASSEETGLGNTIYF. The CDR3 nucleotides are TGCGCCAGCAGCGAAGAGACAGGGTTAGGCAACACCATATATTTT.

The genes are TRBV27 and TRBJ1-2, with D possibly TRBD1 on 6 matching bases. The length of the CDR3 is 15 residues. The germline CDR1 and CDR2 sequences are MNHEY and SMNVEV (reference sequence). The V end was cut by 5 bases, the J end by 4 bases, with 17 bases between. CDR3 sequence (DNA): TGTGCCAGCAGTCCCAATCAGGGGATAGTCTATGGCTACACCTTC. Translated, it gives CASSPNQGIVYGYTF.

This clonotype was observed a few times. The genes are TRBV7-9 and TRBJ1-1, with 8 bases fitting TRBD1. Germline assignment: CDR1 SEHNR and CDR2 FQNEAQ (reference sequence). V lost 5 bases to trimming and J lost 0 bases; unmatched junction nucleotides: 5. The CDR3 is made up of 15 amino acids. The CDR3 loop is CASSMATGVNTEAFF. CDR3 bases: TGTGCCAGCAGCATGGCGACAGGGGTGAACACTGAAGCTTTCTTT.

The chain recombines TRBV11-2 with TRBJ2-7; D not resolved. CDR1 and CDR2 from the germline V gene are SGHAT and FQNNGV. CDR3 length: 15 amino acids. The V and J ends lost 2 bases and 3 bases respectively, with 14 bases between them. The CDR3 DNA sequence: TGTGCCAGCAGCTTAAGTTCTCGCATAAGCTACGAGCAGTACTTC. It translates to CASSLSSRISYEQYF.